This record looks at one T cell receptor beta chain sequence and its context. What it binds is unknown. Regarding treatment: roughly 19 received Ad26.COV2.S at low or high dose, single or two shots; 5 received placebo; per-sample allocation not given. Specimens were obtained on day 63 following the first vaccine or placebo injection. Donor was an adult aged 18-55 years in Boston. TCRdb's copy holds only in-frame clones and misses some; the assay was immunoSEQ multiplex PCR. The data show a few hundred thousand clones, 87% seen once. The sample originates from a study of Ad26.COV2.S vaccination and SARS-CoV-2 variants. Study-level results: Breadth, reportedly substantial, characterized the spike-specific CD8+ and CD4+ T cell responses after vaccination.

V dropped 3 bases and J dropped 1; count of bases not matched to a gene: 5. CDR1 LGHDT and CDR2 YNNKEL come from the germline V gene (reference sequence). The CDR3 length is 18 residues. The TCR originated in a person between 18 and 65 years old who received the Ad26.COV2.S COVID-19 vaccine or a placebo. The gene calls are TRBV3-1 (or the pseudogene TRBV3-2) and TRBJ2-6, with 11 bases lining up with TRBD1. Sample: peripheral blood, taken in a trial of Ad26.COV2.S vaccine versus placebo. CDR3 residues: CASSHPGDRGSGANVLTF. In nucleotides, the CDR3 is TGTGCCAGCAGCCACCCCGGGGACAGGGGGTCTGGGGCCAACGTCCTGACTTTC.